This is a list of T cell receptor beta chains from one sample in a study of shared clonotypes between healthy human individuals. Profiled with immunoSEQ multiplex PCR; TCRdb holds only in-frame clones, not every one. The sample has about 1 million clones; more than 60% are singletons. Sequencing input: memory CD4+ T cells sorted from blood. Receptors were obtained from a young man in good health. CDR3s include the opening cysteine and the closing phenylalanine or tryptophan. The D gene is left open where the match is weak. The size field is filled for only some rows; it gives once, few, many or a size class.

v_call: TRBV9; j_call: TRBJ2-2; clone_size: .; d_call: .; cdr3_nt: TGTGCCAGCAGCGTAGATCTTACCGGGGAGCTGTTTTTT; cdr3_aa: CASSVDLTGELFF
v_call: TRBV27; j_call: TRBJ1-2; clone_size: .; d_call: .; cdr3_nt: TGTGCCAGCAGTTCTCGTCAGCCGGGGAGATATGGCTACACCTTC; cdr3_aa: CASSSRQPGRYGYTF
v_call: TRBV14; j_call: TRBJ1-2; clone_size: few; d_call: TRBD1; cdr3_nt: TGTGCCAGCAGCCTTTACGGGACAGGGGATGGCTACACCTTC; cdr3_aa: CASSLYGTGDGYTF
v_call: TRBV5-1; j_call: TRBJ2-1; clone_size: .; d_call: .; cdr3_nt: TGCGCCAGCAGCTTGACAGGGTCCTACAATGAGCAGTTCTTC; cdr3_aa: CASSLTGSYNEQFF
v_call: TRBV5-6; j_call: TRBJ1-2; clone_size: .; d_call: .; cdr3_nt: TGTGCCAGCAGCTTGGAAAGGGGGTGGGCTAACTATGGCTACACCTTC; cdr3_aa: CASSLERGWANYGYTF
v_call: TRBV29-1; j_call: TRBJ2-7; clone_size: .; d_call: .; cdr3_nt: TGCAGCGTTGCCGCTTCCTCGAGCGAGCAGTACTTC; cdr3_aa: CSVAASSSEQYF
v_call: TRBV7-6; j_call: TRBJ1-5; clone_size: few; d_call: .; cdr3_nt: TGTGCCAGCGGGGAACAGCGCAATCAGCCCCAGCATTTT; cdr3_aa: CASGEQRNQPQHF
v_call: TRBV2; j_call: TRBJ1-2; clone_size: .; d_call: .; cdr3_nt: TGTGCCAGCAGTGGACAGCCTAACTATGGCTACACCTTC; cdr3_aa: CASSGQPNYGYTF
v_call: TRBV7-9; j_call: TRBJ1-1; clone_size: few; d_call: TRBD1; cdr3_nt: TGTGCCAGCAGCTCCCAAGGGGGCAGCAACACTGAAGCTTTCTTT; cdr3_aa: CASSSQGGSNTEAFF
v_call: TRBV10-2; j_call: TRBJ1-2; clone_size: .; d_call: .; cdr3_nt: TGCGCCAGCAGGATCAATCAATACACGGATGGCTACACCTTC; cdr3_aa: CASRINQYTDGYTF
v_call: TRBV30; j_call: TRBJ2-5; clone_size: .; d_call: TRBD2; cdr3_nt: TGTGCCTGGAGGGGGAGGGCCGGGACTAGCGGGATCGCAGAGACCCAGTACTTC; cdr3_aa: CAWRGRAGTSGIAETQYF
v_call: TRBV2; j_call: TRBJ2-1; clone_size: .; d_call: TRBD1; cdr3_nt: TGTGCCAGCAGCCAGACAGGGGTGGGCAATGAGCAGTTCTTC; cdr3_aa: CASSQTGVGNEQFF
v_call: TRBV12-5; j_call: TRBJ1-3; clone_size: few; d_call: .; cdr3_nt: TGTGCTAGTGGCCAACCAAACTCTGGAAACACCATATATTTT; cdr3_aa: CASGQPNSGNTIYF
v_call: TRBV7-2; j_call: TRBJ1-1; clone_size: .; d_call: TRBD1; cdr3_nt: TGTGCCAGCAGCGCCAGGGGGGGGAACACTGAAGCTTTCTTT; cdr3_aa: CASSARGGNTEAFF
v_call: TRBV15; j_call: TRBJ2-1; clone_size: .; d_call: .; cdr3_nt: TGTGCCACCAGCAGAGATCCGGCCAACAATGAGCAGTTCTTC; cdr3_aa: CATSRDPANNEQFF
v_call: TRBV19; j_call: TRBJ1-2; clone_size: .; d_call: .; cdr3_nt: TGTGCCAGCTCCCACGGGGGTGACTATGGCTACACCTTC; cdr3_aa: CASSHGGDYGYTF
v_call: TRBV5-6; j_call: TRBJ1-3; clone_size: few; d_call: TRBD1; cdr3_nt: TGTGCCAGCAGCAAAGACAGGGTTGGTGGAAACACCATATATTTT; cdr3_aa: CASSKDRVGGNTIYF
v_call: TRBV28; j_call: TRBJ2-6; clone_size: .; d_call: .; cdr3_nt: TGTGCCAGCAGTTTGGCTGGGGCCAACGTCCTGACTTTC; cdr3_aa: CASSLAGANVLTF
v_call: TRBV7-2; j_call: TRBJ1-2; clone_size: .; d_call: .; cdr3_nt: TGTGCCAGCAGCGGCAGGGTTAACTATGGCTACACCTTC; cdr3_aa: CASSGRVNYGYTF
v_call: TRBV19; j_call: TRBJ1-2; clone_size: .; d_call: .; cdr3_nt: TGTGCCAGTAGTCCGACCTGGGACGGATTGAGGGGCTACACCTTC; cdr3_aa: CASSPTWDGLRGYTF
v_call: TRBV4-3; j_call: TRBJ1-3; clone_size: .; d_call: .; cdr3_nt: TGCGCCAGCAGACAGATCTCTGGAAACACCATATATTTT; cdr3_aa: CASRQISGNTIYF
v_call: TRBV18; j_call: TRBJ1-5; clone_size: .; d_call: .; cdr3_nt: TGTGCCAGCTCCCCGGGTCCGAATCAGCCCCAGCATTTT; cdr3_aa: CASSPGPNQPQHF